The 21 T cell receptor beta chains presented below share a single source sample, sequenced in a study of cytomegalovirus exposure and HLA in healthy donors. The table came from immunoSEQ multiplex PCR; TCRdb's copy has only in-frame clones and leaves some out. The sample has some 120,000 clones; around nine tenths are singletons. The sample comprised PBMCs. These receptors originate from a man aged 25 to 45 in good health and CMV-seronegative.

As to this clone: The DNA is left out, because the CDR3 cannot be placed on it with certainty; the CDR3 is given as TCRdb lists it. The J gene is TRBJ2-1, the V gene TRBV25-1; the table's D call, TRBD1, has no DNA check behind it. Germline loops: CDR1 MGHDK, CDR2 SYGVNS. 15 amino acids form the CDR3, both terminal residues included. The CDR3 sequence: CASSILDSDYNEQFF.

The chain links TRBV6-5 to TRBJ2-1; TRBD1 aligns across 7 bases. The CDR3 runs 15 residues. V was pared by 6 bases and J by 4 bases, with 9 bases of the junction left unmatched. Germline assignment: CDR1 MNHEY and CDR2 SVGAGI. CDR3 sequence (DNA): TGTGCCAGCAGCCTCGACAGGGCAACATACAATGAGCAGTTCTTC. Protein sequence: CASSLDRATYNEQFF.

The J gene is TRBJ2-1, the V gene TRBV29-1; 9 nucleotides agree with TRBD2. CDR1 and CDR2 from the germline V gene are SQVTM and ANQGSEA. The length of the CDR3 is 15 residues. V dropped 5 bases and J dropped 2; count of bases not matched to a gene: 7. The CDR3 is CSVRRLAEAYNEQFF. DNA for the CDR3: TGCAGCGTTAGAAGACTAGCGGAGGCCTACAATGAGCAGTTCTTC.

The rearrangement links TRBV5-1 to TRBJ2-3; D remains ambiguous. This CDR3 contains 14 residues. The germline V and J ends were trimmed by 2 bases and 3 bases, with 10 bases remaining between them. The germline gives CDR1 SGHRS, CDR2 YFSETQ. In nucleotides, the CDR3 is TGCGCCAGCAGCTTAACTACAAGTACAGATACGCAGTATTTT. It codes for CASSLTTSTDTQYF.

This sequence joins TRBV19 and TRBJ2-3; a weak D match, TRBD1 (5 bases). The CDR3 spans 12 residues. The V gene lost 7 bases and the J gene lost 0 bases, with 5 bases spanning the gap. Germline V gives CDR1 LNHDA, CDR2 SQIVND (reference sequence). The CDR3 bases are TGTGCCAGTACAGGGAGCACAGATACGCAGTATTTT. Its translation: CASTGSTDTQYF.

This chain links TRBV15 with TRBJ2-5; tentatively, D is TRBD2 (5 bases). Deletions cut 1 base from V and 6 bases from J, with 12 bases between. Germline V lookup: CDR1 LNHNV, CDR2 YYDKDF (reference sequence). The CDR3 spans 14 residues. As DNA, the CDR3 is TGTGCCACCAGCAGAGGTGCTAGCTTAAAGACCCAGTACTTC. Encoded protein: CATSRGASLKTQYF. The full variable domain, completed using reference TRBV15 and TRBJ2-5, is DAMVIQNPRYQVTQFGKPVTLSCSQTLNHNVMYWYQQKSSQAPKLLFHYYDKDFNNEADTPDNFQSRRPNTSFCFLDIRSPGLGDTAMYLCATSRGASLKTQYFGPGTRLLVL.

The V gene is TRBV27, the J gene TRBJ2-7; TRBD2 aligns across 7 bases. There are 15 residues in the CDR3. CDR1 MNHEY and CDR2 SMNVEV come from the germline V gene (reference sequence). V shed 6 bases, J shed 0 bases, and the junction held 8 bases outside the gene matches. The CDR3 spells CASSPTSASSYEQYF. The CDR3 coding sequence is TGTGCCAGCAGCCCTACTAGCGCAAGCTCCTACGAGCAGTACTTC.

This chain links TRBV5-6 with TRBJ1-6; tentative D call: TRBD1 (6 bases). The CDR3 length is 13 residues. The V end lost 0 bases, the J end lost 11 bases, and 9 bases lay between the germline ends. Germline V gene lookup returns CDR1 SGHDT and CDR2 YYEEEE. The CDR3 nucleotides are TGTGCCAGCAGCTTGGGCACAGGGACACCCCTCCACTTT. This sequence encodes CASSLGTGTPLHF.

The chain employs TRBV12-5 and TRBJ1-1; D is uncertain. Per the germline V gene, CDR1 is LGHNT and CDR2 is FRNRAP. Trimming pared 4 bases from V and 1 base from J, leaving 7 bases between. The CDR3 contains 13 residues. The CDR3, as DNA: TGTGCTAGTGGTTGGACTGAGAACACTGAAGCTTTCTTT. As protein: CASGWTENTEAFF.

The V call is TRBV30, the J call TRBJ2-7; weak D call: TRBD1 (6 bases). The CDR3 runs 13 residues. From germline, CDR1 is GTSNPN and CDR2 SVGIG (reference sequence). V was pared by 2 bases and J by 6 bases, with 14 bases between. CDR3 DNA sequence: TGTGCCTGGAGTCGGGCAGGGGCATCCGAGCAGTACTTC. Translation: CAWSRAGASEQYF.

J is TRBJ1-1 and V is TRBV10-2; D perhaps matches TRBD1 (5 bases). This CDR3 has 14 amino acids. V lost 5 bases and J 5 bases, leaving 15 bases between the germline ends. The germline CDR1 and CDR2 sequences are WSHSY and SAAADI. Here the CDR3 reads CASSSRRGWTEAFF. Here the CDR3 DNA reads TGCGCCAGCAGTTCCCGGAGGGGCTGGACTGAAGCTTTCTTT.

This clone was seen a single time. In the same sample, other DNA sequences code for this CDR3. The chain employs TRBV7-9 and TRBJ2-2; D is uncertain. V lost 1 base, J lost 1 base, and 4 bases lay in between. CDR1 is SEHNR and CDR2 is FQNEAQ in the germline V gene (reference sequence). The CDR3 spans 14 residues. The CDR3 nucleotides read TGTGCCAGCAGCTTAGGGCAGAACACCGGGGAGCTGTTTTTT. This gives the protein CASSLGQNTGELFF.

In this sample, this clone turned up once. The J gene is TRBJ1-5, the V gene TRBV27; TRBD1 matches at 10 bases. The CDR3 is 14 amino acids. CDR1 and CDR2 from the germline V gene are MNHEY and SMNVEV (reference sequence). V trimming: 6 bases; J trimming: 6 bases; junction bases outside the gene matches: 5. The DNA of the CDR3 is TGTGCCAGCAGGCTGACAGGGGGCGGTCAGCCCCAGCATTTT. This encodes CASRLTGGGQPQHF.

In DNA form, the CDR3 reads TGCGCCAGCAGTGAGAACTCCGGGACTAGCGGGAGGGACAGTGAGCAGTTCTTC. Protein product: CASSENSGTSGRDSEQFF. V and J are TRBV10-1 and TRBJ2-1; 16 bases map to TRBD2. The CDR3 is 18 residues long. V was pared by 2 bases and J by 9 bases, with 10 bases of the junction left unmatched. Germline CDR1 and CDR2: WNHNN and SYGVQD (reference sequence).

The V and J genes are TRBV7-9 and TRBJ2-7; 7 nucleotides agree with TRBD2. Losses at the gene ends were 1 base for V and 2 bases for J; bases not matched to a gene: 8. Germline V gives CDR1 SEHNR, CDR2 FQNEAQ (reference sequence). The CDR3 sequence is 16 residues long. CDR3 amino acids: CASSLGRREKPYEQYF. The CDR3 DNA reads TGTGCCAGCAGCTTAGGCCGGCGGGAGAAACCCTACGAGCAGTACTTC.

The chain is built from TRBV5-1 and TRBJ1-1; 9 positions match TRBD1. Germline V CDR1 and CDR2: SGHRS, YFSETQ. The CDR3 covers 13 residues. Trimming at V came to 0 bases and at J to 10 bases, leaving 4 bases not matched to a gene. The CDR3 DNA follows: TGCGCCAGCAGCTTGGACAGGGGGCATAGAGCTTTCTTT. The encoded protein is CASSLDRGHRAFF. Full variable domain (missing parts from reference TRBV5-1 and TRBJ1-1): KAGVTQTPRYLIKTRGQQVTLSCSPISGHRSVSWYQQTPGQGLQFLFEYFSETQRNKGNFPGRFSGRQFSNSRSEMNVSTLELGDSALYLCASSLDRGHRAFFGQGTRLTVV.

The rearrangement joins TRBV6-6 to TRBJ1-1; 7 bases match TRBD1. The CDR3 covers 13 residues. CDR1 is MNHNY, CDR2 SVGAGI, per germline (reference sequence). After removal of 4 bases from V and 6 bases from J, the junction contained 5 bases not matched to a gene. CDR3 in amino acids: CASSLQGPAEAFF. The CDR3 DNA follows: TGTGCCAGCAGTTTACAGGGGCCCGCTGAAGCTTTCTTT.

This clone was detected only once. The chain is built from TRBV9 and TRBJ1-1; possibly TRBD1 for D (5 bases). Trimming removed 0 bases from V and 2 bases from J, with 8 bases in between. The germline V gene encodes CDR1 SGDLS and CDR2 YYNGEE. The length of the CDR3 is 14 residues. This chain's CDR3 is CASSVGGANTEAFF. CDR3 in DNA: TGTGCCAGCAGCGTAGGTGGGGCCAACACTGAAGCTTTCTTT.

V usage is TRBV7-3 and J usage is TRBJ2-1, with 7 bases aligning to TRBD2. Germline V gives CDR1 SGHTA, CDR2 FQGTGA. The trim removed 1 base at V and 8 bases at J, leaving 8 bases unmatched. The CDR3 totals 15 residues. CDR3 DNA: TGTGCCAGCAGCTTAAATGGCGGGAGAGTCGATGAGCAGTTCTTC. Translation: CASSLNGGRVDEQFF.

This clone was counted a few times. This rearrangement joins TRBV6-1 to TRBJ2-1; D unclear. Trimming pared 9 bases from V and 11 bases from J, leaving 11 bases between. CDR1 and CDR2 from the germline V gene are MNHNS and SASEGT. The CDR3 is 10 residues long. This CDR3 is CARTSGQQFF. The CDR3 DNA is TGTGCCAGAACCTCGGGTCAGCAGTTCTTC.

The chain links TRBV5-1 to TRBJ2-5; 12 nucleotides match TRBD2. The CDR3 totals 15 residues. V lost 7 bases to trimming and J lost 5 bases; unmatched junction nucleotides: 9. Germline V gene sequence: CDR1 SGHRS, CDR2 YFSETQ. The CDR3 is CASGLAGGPGETQYF. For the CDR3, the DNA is TGCGCCAGCGGCCTAGCGGGAGGGCCGGGGGAGACCCAGTACTTC.